Presented here are 24 T cell receptor beta chains from one specimen sequenced in a study of blood T cell repertoires in COVID-19 (dated by TCRdb to the early 2020s). Libraries were built with the immunoSEQ multiplex PCR assay. Drawn from immuneACCESS, this table holds only the in-frame rearrangements with V and J called that TCRdb kept. Clones are partly lost; checked studies trace under half to an unresolved V gene and leave the rest unexplained. The sample contains about 130,000 clones, more than 75% of them found a single time. The leading ten clones occupy roughly 2.1% of the sample. Sequenced sample: peripheral blood. These receptors originate from a man between 65 and 85 years old with active COVID-19.

The chain uses TRBV9 and TRBJ2-5; possible D gene TRBD2, 6 bases. Trimming cost V 0 bases and J 3 bases, with 12 bases left between them. Germline loops: CDR1 SGDLS, CDR2 YYNGEE. CDR3 length: 15 residues. CDR3 protein: CASSVAAGLKETQYF. CDR3 nucleotide sequence: TGTGCCAGCAGCGTAGCGGCGGGACTGAAAGAGACCCAGTACTTC.

This clone came up a few times. The rearrangement uses TRBV7-2 and TRBJ2-3; tentatively, D is TRBD2 (5 bases). Trimming shortened V by 0 bases and J by 3 bases, and 10 bases separated the two germline ends. The CDR3 has 15 amino acids. In germline, CDR1 is SGHTA, CDR2 FQGNSA. CDR3 in amino acids: CASSLARLATDTQYF. In DNA, the CDR3 is TGTGCCAGCAGCTTAGCGCGGCTAGCAACAGATACGCAGTATTTT.

V and J are TRBV3-1 (or the pseudogene TRBV3-2) and TRBJ2-7; unclear D gene. The CDR3 contains 14 residues. CDR1 and CDR2 (germline): LGHDT, YNNKEL (reference sequence). V lost 2 bases to trimming and J lost 2 bases, with 10 bases between them. CDR3 sequence (DNA): TGTGCCAGCAGCCAACTCGGCGGTCCCTACGAGCAGTACTTC. Translation gives CASSQLGGPYEQYF.

V gene TRBV6-2 or TRBV6-3 combines with J gene TRBJ1-5, with 7 bases aligning to TRBD1. This CDR3 comprises 15 residues. V gave up 2 bases and J gave up 10 bases; unmatched junction bases: 11. Germline CDR1 reads MNHEY; CDR2 reads SVGEGT. This CDR3 reads CASSYGGTAVVPQHF. The CDR3 DNA is TGTGCCAGCAGTTACGGGGGGACAGCCGTTGTTCCCCAGCATTTT.

This clone was seen once. The chain couples TRBV4-2 to TRBJ1-4, with D uncertain. CDR1 LGHNA and CDR2 YNFKEQ come from the germline V gene. The CDR3 runs 16 residues. Trimming took off 0 bases at V and 0 bases at J, with 8 bases between the two ends. CDR3 coding DNA: TGTGCCAGCAGCCAAGACATGCGGTCAACTAATGAAAAACTGTTTTTT. Its translation: CASSQDMRSTNEKLFF.

The chain is built from TRBV28 and TRBJ1-2; unclear D gene. CDR1 is MDHEN and CDR2 is SYDVKM in the germline V gene. This CDR3 contains 16 residues. V shed 7 bases and J shed 4 bases, with 22 bases lying between them. The CDR3 region has the DNA TGTGCCAGCACCTCTGGTGCGACACCACTGTTCTATGGCTACACCTTC. Its translation: CASTSGATPLFYGYTF.

This sequence joins TRBV27 and TRBJ2-2; TRBD2 aligns across 10 bases. The germline V gene has CDR1 MNHEY and CDR2 SMNVEV (reference sequence). The CDR3 runs to 17 residues. Unmatched junction bases numbered 9, after V lost 3 bases and J lost 5 bases. The CDR3 nucleotides are TGTGCCAGCAGTTTGAAACCTAGCGGGAGCGGAACCGGGGAGCTGTTTTTT. It encodes CASSLKPSGSGTGELFF.

This clone was picked up a small number of times. V gene TRBV28 combines with J gene TRBJ2-7, with TRBD1 matching over 9 bases. V shed 3 bases and J 12 bases; nucleotides not matched to a gene: 12. The CDR3 runs 14 residues. Looked up from germline, CDR1 is MDHEN and CDR2 is SYDVKM. CDR3 in amino acids: CASSLANRDRDSYF. The CDR3 DNA sequence: TGTGCCAGCAGTTTGGCAAACCGGGACAGGGATTCGTACTTC.

The chain carries TRBV15 and TRBJ2-1; 10 positions match TRBD1. With V trimmed by 1 base and J by 7 bases, 10 bases remained unmatched. Germline-derived CDR1 and CDR2 are LNHNV and YYDKDF (reference sequence). CDR3 length equals 17 residues. As DNA, the CDR3 is TGTGCCACCAGCAGAGGGGTGATGAGACAGGGGGCGAATGAGCAGTTCTTC. Protein: CATSRGVMRQGANEQFF.

This chain uses TRBV9 with TRBJ2-7; tentative D call: TRBD1 (6 bases). Per germline, CDR1 SGDLS and CDR2 YYNGEE. CDR3 length: 15 residues. The V end lost 3 bases, the J end lost 3 bases, and 16 bases lay between the germline ends. Written as DNA, the CDR3 is TGTGCCAGCAGCGAACAGGGCACACTCAACTACGAGCAGTACTTC. Protein sequence: CASSEQGTLNYEQYF.

The chain links TRBV11-2 to TRBJ1-5; possible D gene TRBD1, 6 bases. Between the trimmed V and J ends, which lost 1 base and 6 bases, there was a span of 16 bases. CDR1 is SGHAT, CDR2 FQNNGV, per germline. CDR3 length equals 16 residues. CDR3 sequence (DNA): TGTGCCAGCAGCTTAGTCGGGGGGCAAGGTGGTCAGCCCCAGCATTTT. Protein: CASSLVGGQGGQPQHF.

The chain is built from TRBV28 and TRBJ2-5; TRBD1 is a possible D gene (6 bases). Germline values: CDR1 MDHEN, CDR2 SYDVKM. V lost 5 bases, J lost 0 bases, and 16 bases lay in between. The CDR3 spans 16 residues. The CDR3 DNA sequence: TGTGCCAGCAGTACGAGGACAGCGCTTTACCAAGAGACCCAGTACTTC. Encoded protein: CASSTRTALYQETQYF.

CDR3 region: CASSSGWPGTYEQYF. The CDR3 DNA reads TGTGCCAGCAGCTCCGGCTGGCCGGGGACCTACGAGCAGTACTTC. The chain has TRBV5-6 and TRBJ2-7; D is perhaps TRBD2 (5 bases). Trimming took 3 bases from V and 2 from J, leaving 15 bases between them. Germline V lookup: CDR1 SGHDT, CDR2 YYEEEE. This CDR3 is built from 15 residues.

The J gene is TRBJ1-1, the V gene TRBV6-5, with D possibly being TRBD1 (5 bases). CDR1 and CDR2 (germline): MNHEY, SVGAGI. V was cut by 7 bases and J by 1 base, with 7 bases left in between. The CDR3 runs to 12 residues. For the CDR3, the DNA is TGTGCCAGCAAAAGGGGGAACACTGAAGCTTTCTTT. Its translation: CASKRGNTEAFF.

This chain uses TRBV6-5 with TRBJ2-7; perhaps TRBD2 as D (7 bases). The germline V gene encodes CDR1 MNHEY and CDR2 SVGAGI. The CDR3 is 15 residues long. The V and J ends lost 6 bases and 5 bases respectively, with 20 bases between them. CDR3 sequence: CASSWGGSGENEQYF. In DNA, the CDR3 is TGTGCCAGCAGCTGGGGGGGCTCGGGGGAGAACGAGCAGTACTTC.

This clone came up once. Additional DNA sequences in this sample encode the identical CDR3. V usage is TRBV20-1 and J usage is TRBJ2-5; no firm D call. Germline V lookup: CDR1 DFQATT, CDR2 SNEGSKA (reference sequence). CDR3 size: 11 residues. V was cut by 3 bases and J by 4 bases, with 6 bases left in between. CDR3 bases: TGCAGTGCTAGGGCTCTAGAGACCCAGTACTTC. This sequence encodes CSARALETQYF.

This clone was counted a single time. The genes are TRBV5-4 and TRBJ2-7; 10 bases align to TRBD2. CDR1 SGHNT and CDR2 YYREEE come from the germline V gene (reference sequence). CDR3 length: 14 amino acids. The J segment lost 4 bases and the V segment lost 2 bases, leaving 3 bases of the junction unmatched. The CDR3 DNA follows: TGTGCCAGCAGCTTAAGCGGGAGGGAGTACGAGCAGTACTTC. Protein product: CASSLSGREYEQYF.

The CDR3 spells CATRQGANSPLHF. CDR3 in DNA: TGTGCCACGAGACAGGGGGCGAATTCACCCCTCCACTTT. V and J are TRBV28 and TRBJ1-6; 10 bases are shared with TRBD1. Trimming cost V 10 bases and J 7 bases; bases outside gene matches: 4. Germline V gene lookup returns CDR1 MDHEN and CDR2 SYDVKM. CDR3 size: 13 residues.

The chain combines TRBV30 with TRBJ2-7; 7 nucleotides match TRBD1. The CDR3 contains 14 residues. Trimming took 4 bases from V and 1 from J; bases not matched to a gene: 7. Germline values: CDR1 GTSNPN, CDR2 SVGIG (reference sequence). CDR3 region: CAWTLGTVSYEQYF. The CDR3 DNA reads TGTGCCTGGACCCTCGGGACAGTTTCCTACGAGCAGTACTTC.

The J gene is TRBJ2-1, the V gene TRBV7-2, with D perhaps TRBD1 (6 bases). Germline V gene lookup returns CDR1 SGHTA and CDR2 FQGNSA. The CDR3 covers 15 residues. Trimming removed 1 base from V and 2 bases from J, with 9 bases in between. DNA for the CDR3: TGTGCCAGCAGCTTAGAGCACAGGGCCTACAATGAGCAGTTCTTC. Encoded protein: CASSLEHRAYNEQFF. Combining the CDR3 with reference TRBV7-2 and TRBJ2-1 gives the whole variable domain GAGVSQSPSNKVTEKGKDVELRCDPISGHTALYWYRQSLGQGLEFLIYFQGNSAPDKSGLPSDRFSAERTGGSVSTLTIQRTQQEDSAVYLCASSLEHRAYNEQFFGPGTRLTVL.

This clone was picked up one time. The chain recombines TRBV27 with TRBJ1-1; the match to TRBD1 covers 8 bases. The V gene's germline CDR1 is MNHEY and CDR2 SMNVEV (reference sequence). V was clipped by 4 bases and J by 1 base; unmatched bases: 20. The CDR3 runs 20 residues. CDR3: CASSSLSYRTPGTGNTEAFF. The CDR3 bases are TGTGCCAGCAGTTCCCTTTCCTACAGGACCCCCGGGACAGGGAACACTGAAGCTTTCTTT.

The chain couples TRBV27 to TRBJ2-7, with D possibly being TRBD1 (5 bases). V lost 5 bases, J lost 1 base, and 9 bases lay in between. The CDR3 sequence is 13 residues long. From germline, CDR1 is MNHEY and CDR2 SMNVEV (reference sequence). The CDR3 loop is CASSHGHSYEQYF. The DNA of the CDR3 is TGTGCCAGCAGTCACGGACATTCCTACGAGCAGTACTTC.

This chain links TRBV7-9 with TRBJ2-5; possible D gene TRBD2, 8 bases. CDR3 length: 16 residues. Per germline, CDR1 SEHNR and CDR2 FQNEAQ (reference sequence). Trimming stripped 4 bases from V and 3 bases from J, with 18 bases between. The CDR3 DNA reads as TGTGCCAGCAGCTCCCGCACGGGAGGGGGCGAAGAGACCCAGTACTTC. It is translated as CASSSRTGGGEETQYF.

This chain joins TRBV9 and TRBJ2-1, with D possibly being TRBD1 (5 bases). The CDR3 sequence is 16 residues long. With 4 bases removed from V and 0 bases from J, the gap between germline ends came to 14 bases. The germline gives CDR1 SGDLS, CDR2 YYNGEE. In nucleotides, the CDR3 is TGTGCCAGCAGCCCCGGACACAGGAGCTCCTACAATGAGCAGTTCTTC. As protein: CASSPGHRSSYNEQFF.